These 6 T cell receptor beta chains were sequenced from one sample in a study of CD8 T cells in Susac syndrome. RNA amounts of roughly 0.5 to 1 ug underwent reverse transcription with random hexamers. Each CDR3 protein gets one entry after TCRdb re-called the immunoSEQ multiplex PCR reads with MiXCR. The data hold roughly 52,000 distinct CDR3 sequences, with approximately 95% observed a single time. The sequencing input was CD8+ T cells from PBMCs. The source is a human donor with Susac syndrome.

This chain connects TRBV29-1 to TRBJ2-7; a possible D gene is TRBD1 (6 bases). CDR3 size: 14 residues. V lost 4 bases, J lost 0 bases, and 13 bases lay in between. CDR1 is SQVTM and CDR2 is ANQGSEA in the germline V gene. The CDR3 sequence: CSVAGTDSSYEQYF. The CDR3 coding sequence is TGCAGCGTTGCTGGCACGGACAGCTCCTACGAGCAGTACTTC.

V usage is TRBV1 and J usage is TRBJ2-1; the table's D call TRBD2 went unverified against the DNA. TRBV1 is a pseudogene locus. The CDR3 length is 15 residues. The CDR3, as DNA: TGCACCAGCAGCCAAGTGATAGCGGGGGAGGATGAGCAGTTCTTC. This gives the protein CTSSQVIAGEDEQFF.

The chain has TRBV3-1 and TRBJ2-5; TRBD2 agrees at 9 bases. The germline CDR1 and CDR2 sequences are LGHDT and YNNKEL (reference sequence). V trimming: 2 bases; J trimming: 0 bases; junction bases outside the gene matches: 4. This CDR3 contains 16 residues. CDR3 region: CASSQSASGNQETQYF. The CDR3 DNA reads TGTGCCAGCAGCCAATCCGCTAGCGGGAACCAAGAGACCCAGTACTTC.

This chain connects TRBV11-1 to TRBJ2-3, with D possibly called TRBD1 or TRBD2 (5 bases each). The CDR3 runs to 16 residues. Looked up from germline, CDR1 is SGHAT and CDR2 is FQDESV (reference sequence). The V gene lost 5 bases and the J gene lost 2 bases, with 17 bases spanning the gap. The CDR3 loop is CASSPRDGGTTDTQYF. DNA for the CDR3: TGTGCCAGCAGCCCCCGGGACGGCGGAACCACAGATACGCAGTATTTT.

The chain is built from TRBV5-5 and TRBJ1-2; D unclear. CDR1 is SGHKS, CDR2 YYEKEE, per germline (reference sequence). The length of the CDR3 is 11 residues. Trimming shortened V by 5 bases and J by 7 bases, and 9 bases separated the two germline ends. The CDR3 protein is CASRYAVGYTF. The CDR3 coding sequence is TGTGCCAGCAGATACGCTGTTGGCTACACCTTC.

The table lists this clonotype with a count of one. The chain combines TRBV7-9 with TRBJ2-4; the D call may be TRBD1 or TRBD2 (5 bases each). CDR1 is SEHNR and CDR2 is FQNEAQ in the germline V gene (reference sequence). The CDR3 length is 14 residues. The V end was cut by 3 bases, the J end by 3 bases, with 9 bases between. This CDR3 reads CASSLGDGKNIQYF. The CDR3 DNA reads TGTGCCAGCAGCTTGGGGGATGGCAAAAACATTCAGTACTTC.